This TCR beta chain derives from a study of blood T cell repertoires in COVID-19. Overall study context: Donors in the United States, Italy and Spain gave samples during acute or convalescent COVID-19. PBMCs, B-cell-depleted T cells, or T cells provided the cDNA or gDNA that made up the material.

Germline CDR1 reads SNHLY; CDR2 reads FYNNEI. V lost 4 bases, J lost 5 bases, and 12 bases lay in between. This CDR3 comprises 14 residues. Study processing details: Nucleated cell counts were estimated from reference gene primer amplification. Data came from immunoSEQ multiplex PCR; TCRdb stores just in-frame clones and leaves some out. The V and J calls and the clone size are those of that table, but D and trimming were determined from the DNA. The sample gives about 140,000 clones, roughly four fifths of which show up once; around 13% is in the top ten. The chain carries TRBV2 and TRBJ2-1; tentatively, D is TRBD2 (6 bases). Sequenced: peripheral blood. The sequence came from an elderly man with acute or convalescent COVID-19. CDR3 bases: TGTGCCAGCAGTGGGGGACTTCCGAACAATGAGCAGTTCTTC. It codes for CASSGGLPNNEQFF.